One and the same sample provided the 21 T cell receptor beta chains below, sequenced in a study of OX40 agonist ivuxolimab in advanced cancers. Method: immunoSEQ multiplex PCR; TCRdb's copy keeps in-frame clones and lacks some. The data hold 21,000 or so clones, with approximately 78% observed a single time. Sequenced here: CD4+ or CD8+ T cells sorted from blood, sampled in a trial of the OX40 agonist ivuxolimab. Every receptor here comes from an adult with an advanced solid tumor such as melanoma, head and neck, liver or kidney cancer.

This clone was counted only a few times. This chain uses TRBV7-2 with TRBJ2-7; D possibly corresponds to TRBD2 (7 bases). The CDR3 covers 14 residues. Trimming removed 1 base from V and 6 bases from J, with 13 bases in between. Looked up from germline, CDR1 is SGHTA and CDR2 is FQGNSA. CDR3 residues: CASSLVGGASEQYF. In DNA form, the CDR3 reads TGTGCCAGCAGCTTAGTGGGGGGGGCCTCCGAGCAGTACTTC.

The chain is built from TRBV5-6 and TRBJ1-5; TRBD1 matches at 8 bases. Germline V gene sequence: CDR1 SGHDT, CDR2 YYEEEE. The CDR3 extends over 17 amino acids. With V trimmed by 1 base and J by 2 bases, 8 bases remained unmatched. CDR3 DNA sequence: TGTGCCAGCAGCTTGTGGCAGGGGGCGCTTGGCAATCAGCCCCAGCATTTT. Residues: CASSLWQGALGNQPQHF.

The chain is built from TRBV25-1 and TRBJ2-4, with D possibly matching TRBD2 (6 bases). This CDR3 contains 16 residues. Germline lookup yields CDR1 MGHDK and CDR2 SYGVNS. Deletions cut 2 bases from V and 5 bases from J, with 16 bases between. CDR3 DNA: TGTGCCAGCAGTGAAGTAGGAGGGTTGAGGCAAAACATTCAGTACTTC. Translating gives CASSEVGGLRQNIQYF.

V usage is TRBV29-1 and J usage is TRBJ2-7; 9 bases fit TRBD1. CDR1 is SQVTM, CDR2 ANQGSEA, per germline. The trim removed 4 bases at V and 4 bases at J, leaving 5 bases unmatched. The CDR3 consists of 13 residues. CDR3 nucleotides: TGCAGCGTTGCCGGGACAGGGACGTACGAGCAGTACTTC. Its translation: CSVAGTGTYEQYF.

This clone was detected a few times. This chain joins TRBV11-1 and TRBJ1-1; D ambiguous. The CDR3 is 15 amino acids. CDR1 is SGHAT, CDR2 FQDESV, per germline (reference sequence). The germline V and J ends were trimmed by 0 bases and 3 bases, with 11 bases remaining between them. CDR3 DNA: TGTGCCAGCAGCTTAGCGAAAGGTTGGTACACTGAAGCTTTCTTT. Protein sequence: CASSLAKGWYTEAFF.

The gene calls are TRBV29-1 and TRBJ2-7; 9 nucleotides match TRBD1. The CDR3 is 13 amino acids. Germline CDR1 reads SQVTM; CDR2 reads ANQGSEA. J lost 5 bases, V lost 4 bases, and 6 bases had no gene match. The CDR3 DNA reads TGCAGCGTTGCCGGGACAGGGACGAACGAGCAGTACTTC. As protein: CSVAGTGTNEQYF.

This chain joins TRBV27 and TRBJ1-5, with D perhaps TRBD1 (5 bases). Germline values: CDR1 MNHEY, CDR2 SMNVEV (reference sequence). Trimming pared 3 bases from V and 7 bases from J, leaving 16 bases between. The CDR3 sequence is 15 residues long. This CDR3 reads CASSLVAGAYQPQHF. CDR3 nucleotides: TGTGCCAGCAGTTTGGTGGCTGGGGCCTACCAGCCCCAGCATTTT.

This clone was picked up a small number of times. The chain uses TRBV19 and TRBJ2-1; TRBD2 might be the D (7 bases). V was trimmed by 5 bases and J by 4 bases, leaving 18 bases between them. The germline V gene encodes CDR1 LNHDA and CDR2 SQIVND (reference sequence). This CDR3 region has 16 residues. The CDR3 bases are TGTGCCAGTAGTCCGGAGGACGGGGGGCGTTACAATGAGCAGTTCTTC. Protein: CASSPEDGGRYNEQFF. The variable domain in full, completed from reference TRBV19 and TRBJ2-1, reads DGGITQSPKYLFRKEGQNVTLSCEQNLNHDAMYWYRQDPGQGLRLIYYSQIVNDFQKGDIAEGYSVSREKKESFPLTVTSAQKNPTAFYLCASSPEDGGRYNEQFFGPGTRLTVL.

The chain carries TRBV13 and TRBJ1-1, with 8 bases identical to TRBD1. Germline loops: CDR1 PRHDT, CDR2 FYEKMQ (reference sequence). The CDR3 is made up of 15 amino acids. V trimming: 7 bases; J trimming: 0 bases; junction bases outside the gene matches: 7. CDR3 in DNA: TGTGCCAGCACTCAGGGGGCTGAGATGAACACTGAAGCTTTCTTT. This sequence encodes CASTQGAEMNTEAFF.

DNA of the CDR3: TGCGCCACATGGGACAGGAGAAACTCTGGAAACACCATATATTTT. Its translation is CATWDRRNSGNTIYF. The chain uses TRBV10-2 and TRBJ1-3; the match to TRBD1 covers 8 bases. Germline values: CDR1 WSHSY, CDR2 SAAADI. The CDR3 covers 15 residues. Trimming at V came to 10 bases and at J to 0 bases, leaving 8 bases not matched to a gene.

This rearrangement joins TRBV4-2 to TRBJ1-2; D is ambiguous. Looked up from germline, CDR1 is LGHNA and CDR2 is YNFKEQ. The CDR3 consists of 14 residues. V was shortened by 4 bases and J by 1 base, with 10 bases between the two germline ends. The CDR3 nucleotides read TGTGCCAGCAGCCTACCGTCGGGTAACTATGGCTACACCTTC. This codes for CASSLPSGNYGYTF.

V usage is TRBV27 and J usage is TRBJ1-4; D possibly corresponds to TRBD1 (6 bases). There are 16 residues in the CDR3. CDR1 and CDR2 (germline): MNHEY, SMNVEV (reference sequence). V was pared by 7 bases and J by 6 bases, with 21 bases between. DNA for the CDR3: TGTGCCAGCACCAAGGGGGGGGCAGGCGGTTATGAAAAACTGTTTTTT. Its translation is CASTKGGAGGYEKLFF.

The genes are TRBV18 and TRBJ1-1; the D gene is possibly TRBD1 (5 bases). Germline values: CDR1 KGHSH, CDR2 LQKENI. The ends were cut back, 3 bases at V and 1 base at J, with 12 bases in the middle. This CDR3 spans 15 amino acids. The CDR3 sequence is CASSPGGAGNTEAFF. Here the CDR3 DNA reads TGTGCCAGCTCACCTGGAGGGGCGGGGAACACTGAAGCTTTCTTT.

CDR3 sequence (DNA): TGCGCCAGCAGTGAGTCTGGGACTAGCGGTTACAATGAGCAGTTCTTC. It is translated as CASSESGTSGYNEQFF. This chain connects TRBV10-1 to TRBJ2-1, with 11 bases aligning to TRBD2. Germline CDR1 and CDR2: WNHNN and SYGVQD (reference sequence). This CDR3 is 16 amino acids long. Unmatched junction bases numbered 2, after V lost 0 bases and J lost 4 bases.

This chain connects TRBV11-1 to TRBJ2-4; D is undetermined. This CDR3 has 14 amino acids. Germline V gene lookup returns CDR1 SGHAT and CDR2 FQDESV (reference sequence). Trimming left V 5 bases short and J 12 bases short, with 20 bases between. Here the CDR3 DNA reads TGTGCCAGCAGCACGGACCTAAAAGACCCTGCTCAGTACTTC. It translates to CASSTDLKDPAQYF.

The chain uses TRBV15 and TRBJ2-7, with a possible D match to TRBD2 (5 bases). Germline values: CDR1 LNHNV, CDR2 YYDKDF (reference sequence). The CDR3 runs to 15 residues. Trimming left V 0 bases short and J 7 bases short, with 16 bases between. For the CDR3, the DNA is TGTGCCACCAGCAGAGACCCGGCGGGCCATCGGGAGCAGTACTTC. Protein sequence: CATSRDPAGHREQYF.

The V and J genes are TRBV5-1 and TRBJ1-1; 11 nucleotides line up with TRBD1. Germline V CDR1 and CDR2: SGHRS, YFSETQ. The CDR3 extends over 15 amino acids. V dropped 2 bases and J dropped 5; count of bases not matched to a gene: 5. CDR3 in amino acids: CASSFGQGAGTEAFF. CDR3 bases: TGCGCCAGCAGCTTTGGACAGGGGGCAGGGACTGAAGCTTTCTTT.

The V call is TRBV9, the J call TRBJ2-7; no firm D call. V lost 0 bases, J lost 6 bases, and 7 bases lay in between. Germline V gene sequence: CDR1 SGDLS, CDR2 YYNGEE. CDR3 length equals 12 residues. The CDR3 coding sequence is TGTGCCAGCAGCGTAGCTGTTGGCGAGCAGTACTTC. This codes for CASSVAVGEQYF.

This clone was counted only a few times. The V gene is TRBV5-4, the J gene TRBJ2-1, with TRBD2 as a possible D gene (5 bases). In germline, CDR1 is SGHNT, CDR2 YYREEE (reference sequence). V was pared by 4 bases and J by 0 bases, with 17 bases between. The CDR3 is made up of 17 amino acids. The DNA of the CDR3 is TGTGCCAGCAGCCAAGATGAGGACTCGAGCTCCTACAATGAGCAGTTCTTC. Amino acid sequence: CASSQDEDSSSYNEQFF. Supplemented by reference TRBV5-4 and TRBJ2-1, the full variable domain reads ETGVTQSPTHLIKTRGQQVTLRCSSQSGHNTVSWYQQALGQGPQFIFQYYREEENGRGNFPPRFSGLQFPNYSSELNVNALELDDSALYLCASSQDEDSSSYNEQFFGPGTRLTVL.

The chain couples TRBV7-2 to TRBJ2-7; 8 nucleotides match TRBD2. CDR3 length: 15 residues. V shed 1 base and J 4 bases; nucleotides not matched to a gene: 6. The germline V gene has CDR1 SGHTA and CDR2 FQGNSA. Written as DNA, the CDR3 is TGTGCCAGCAGCTTAGTCGGGCGGGGGGAATACGAGCAGTACTTC. Translation: CASSLVGRGEYEQYF.

This rearrangement joins TRBV6-5 to TRBJ1-2; a weak D match, TRBD1 (5 bases). Germline CDR1 MNHEY, CDR2 SVGAGI. The CDR3 is 13 amino acids. The V gene lost 3 bases and the J gene lost 3 bases, with 8 bases spanning the gap. The CDR3: CASSYDRHYGYTF. DNA for the CDR3: TGTGCCAGCAGTTATGACAGACACTATGGCTACACCTTC.